This entry lists 30 T cell receptor beta chains sequenced from one sample in a study of cytomegalovirus exposure and HLA in healthy donors. Amplification used 60 Vbeta primers and 13 Jbeta primers. The repertoire was sequenced with immunoSEQ multiplex PCR; TCRdb's copy has only in-frame clones and lacks some. This table holds about 200,000 clones, roughly 12% found once. The sample comprised PBMCs. The source is a man aged 45-65 years in good health and CMV-seropositive.

The J gene is TRBJ2-7, the V gene TRBV7-2, with D possibly being TRBD2 (6 bases). V lost 1 base to trimming and J lost 2 bases, with 9 bases between them. Per the germline V gene, CDR1 is SGHTA and CDR2 is FQGNSA. The CDR3 has 14 amino acids. The CDR3 region is CASSLDGTPYEQYF. The CDR3 region has the DNA TGTGCCAGCAGCTTAGACGGGACTCCCTACGAGCAGTACTTC.

The chain carries TRBV19 and TRBJ1-4; D gene uncertain. The CDR3 runs 14 residues. Germline CDR1 is LNHDA and CDR2 is SQIVND (reference sequence). Trimming shortened V by 7 bases and J by 8 bases, and 17 bases separated the two germline ends. In nucleotides, the CDR3 is TGTGCCAGTATAGCGTCTTGGGGAAAGGAAAAACTGTTTTTT. Its protein product is CASIASWGKEKLFF.

This clone occurred a few times. The chain joins TRBV11-2 to TRBJ1-2, with D perhaps TRBD1 (5 bases). CDR1 is SGHAT, CDR2 FQNNGV, per germline. Trimming took off 5 bases at V and 8 bases at J, with 18 bases between the two ends. This CDR3 is 14 amino acids long. The CDR3 protein is CASSQTRGGDGYTF. The CDR3 DNA reads TGTGCCAGCAGCCAAACCCGGGGGGGGGACGGCTACACCTTC.

This clone came up a few times. The chain joins TRBV7-6 to TRBJ2-7, with TRBD2 identical over 9 bases. This CDR3 comprises 18 residues. Trimming took 0 bases from V and 2 from J; bases not matched to a gene: 11. Germline lookup yields CDR1 SGHVS and CDR2 FNYEAQ. This CDR3 is CASSLAGWERGATYEQYF. The CDR3 coding sequence is TGTGCCAGCAGCTTAGCGGGGTGGGAGCGGGGGGCGACCTACGAGCAGTACTTC. The full variable domain, rest sourced from reference TRBV7-6 and TRBJ2-7, is GAGVSQSPRYKVTKRGQDVALRCDPISGHVSLYWYRQALGQGPEFLTYFNYEAQQDKSGLPNDRFSAERPEGSISTLTIQRTEQRDSAMYRCASSLAGWERGATYEQYFGPGTRLTVT.

This clone was picked up a small number of times. This chain joins TRBV7-3 and TRBJ2-1; tentatively, D is TRBD1 (5 bases). The CDR3 is 14 amino acids. V was cut by 2 bases and J by 7 bases, with 12 bases left in between. Germline loops: CDR1 SGHTA, CDR2 FQGTGA. The CDR3: CASSLDRGRNEQFF. Written as DNA, the CDR3 is TGTGCCAGCAGCTTAGATAGGGGAAGAAATGAGCAGTTCTTC.

The chain recombines TRBV19 with TRBJ2-5, with D possibly TRBD2 on 6 matching bases. The V and J ends lost 3 bases and 2 bases respectively, with 10 bases between them. Per the germline V gene, CDR1 is LNHDA and CDR2 is SQIVND (reference sequence). The CDR3 runs to 14 residues. The CDR3 coding sequence is TGTGCCAGTAGTATCGGGGGTTCTCAAGAGACCCAGTACTTC. It specifies CASSIGGSQETQYF. Together with reference TRBV19 and TRBJ2-5, the CDR3 gives the full variable domain: DGGITQSPKYLFRKEGQNVTLSCEQNLNHDAMYWYRQDPGQGLRLIYYSQIVNDFQKGDIAEGYSVSREKKESFPLTVTSAQKNPTAFYLCASSIGGSQETQYFGPGTRLLVL.

J is TRBJ1-3 and V is TRBV28, with no clear D. Germline V gives CDR1 MDHEN, CDR2 SYDVKM. This CDR3 comprises 14 residues. Trimming took 5 bases from V and 4 from J, leaving 12 bases between them. The CDR3 region is CASSPQVAGNTIYF. Here the CDR3 DNA reads TGTGCCAGCAGTCCTCAGGTCGCAGGAAACACCATATATTTT. The variable domain in full, completed from reference TRBV28 and TRBJ1-3, reads DVKVTQSSRYLVKRTGEKVFLECVQDMDHENMFWYRQDPGLGLRLIYFSYDVKMKEKGDIPEGYSVSREKKERFSLILESASTNQTSMYLCASSPQVAGNTIYFGEGSWLTVV.

This clone was observed a few times. This sequence joins TRBV6-5 and TRBJ1-1; 7 bases map to TRBD1. Trimming removed 4 bases from V and 6 bases from J; junction bases left unmatched: 8. Germline loops: CDR1 MNHEY, CDR2 SVGAGI. This CDR3 is 14 amino acids long. CDR3 in DNA: TGTGCCAGCAGTTCAAGGGGGCGAGAGTCTGAAGCTTTCTTT. It specifies CASSSRGRESEAFF.

The chain uses TRBV28 and TRBJ1-4; possibly TRBD1 for D (6 bases). The CDR3 has 15 amino acids. Trimming stripped 3 bases from V and 8 bases from J, with 16 bases between. The germline V gene has CDR1 MDHEN and CDR2 SYDVKM. Here the CDR3 reads CASSLGARGREKLFF. The CDR3 nucleotides are TGTGCCAGCAGTTTGGGGGCAAGGGGAAGGGAAAAACTGTTTTTT.

In this sample, this clone turned up a few times. The rearrangement uses TRBV4-2 and TRBJ1-6, with TRBD1 matching over 7 bases. The J segment lost 10 bases and the V segment lost 4 bases, leaving 13 bases of the junction unmatched. There are 16 residues in the CDR3. CDR1 is LGHNA, CDR2 YNFKEQ, per germline. CDR3 protein: CASSLGTVRAESPLHF. The CDR3 DNA follows: TGTGCCAGCAGCCTTGGGACAGTCAGGGCGGAATCACCCCTCCACTTT.

Turning to this clone: The sample has other DNA sequences that encode this CDR3 too. The rearrangement links TRBV7-9 to TRBJ2-1, with 7 bases that match TRBD2. Germline-derived CDR1 and CDR2 are SEHNR and FQNEAQ (reference sequence). The CDR3 runs 13 residues. The junction had 1 base not matched to a gene; V was cut back by 1 base and J by 7 bases. CDR3 residues: CASSLGGGNEQFF. Here the CDR3 DNA reads TGTGCCAGCAGCTTAGGGGGGGGAAATGAGCAGTTCTTC.

A few counts support this clone. The V and J genes are TRBV11-3 and TRBJ2-2, with TRBD2 matching over 10 bases. Germline V gives CDR1 SGHNT, CDR2 YENEEA. J was trimmed by 3 bases and V by 5 bases; bases with no gene match: 6. CDR3 length: 16 amino acids. CDR3 sequence (DNA): TGTGCCAGCAGCCCGGGACTAGCGTTAGACACCGGGGAGCTGTTTTTT. Translation: CASSPGLALDTGELFF.

The J gene is TRBJ1-2, the V gene TRBV5-5; perhaps TRBD1 as D (5 bases). CDR3 length: 13 residues. V was cut by 4 bases and J by 6 bases, with 13 bases left in between. Germline CDR1 SGHKS, CDR2 YYEKEE (reference sequence). This chain's CDR3 is CASSQATGDGYTF. The CDR3 nucleotides read TGTGCCAGCAGCCAAGCAACGGGGGATGGCTACACCTTC.

The CDR3 reads CASSSLGRDRVETQYF. Written as DNA, the CDR3 is TGTGCCAGCAGTTCTCTAGGCCGGGACAGGGTTGAGACCCAGTACTTC. This rearrangement joins TRBV27 to TRBJ2-5; the match to TRBD1 covers 9 bases. The CDR3 is made up of 16 amino acids. Germline V lookup: CDR1 MNHEY, CDR2 SMNVEV (reference sequence). The ends lost 4 bases at V and 5 bases at J; junction bases unmatched: 11.

The chain combines TRBV7-3 with TRBJ2-3; 9 bases are shared with TRBD1. This CDR3 contains 15 residues. From germline, CDR1 is SGHTA and CDR2 FQGTGA. Trimming cost V 5 bases and J 5 bases; bases outside gene matches: 8. The CDR3, as DNA: TGTGCCAGCAGCAACGGACAGGGGCGTGAAGATACGCAGTATTTT. It is translated as CASSNGQGREDTQYF. Looking up the rest from reference TRBV7-3 and TRBJ2-3 gives the full variable domain: GAGVSQTPSNKVTEKGKYVELRCDPISGHTALYWYRQSLGQGPEFLIYFQGTGAADDSGLPNDRFFAVRPEGSVSTLKIQRTERGDSAVYLCASSNGQGREDTQYFGPGTRLTVL.

The rearrangement uses TRBV5-1 and TRBJ2-2; 8 positions agree with TRBD2. Germline values: CDR1 SGHRS, CDR2 YFSETQ. Trimming took 4 bases from V and 1 from J; bases not matched to a gene: 3. The CDR3 is made up of 15 amino acids. The DNA for the CDR3 is TGCGCCAGCAGCATTAGCGGGAAGAACACCGGGGAGCTGTTTTTT. Residues: CASSISGKNTGELFF.

Here the CDR3 DNA reads TGTGCCAGCAGTTTAAGGGGGTCGAATTCACCCCTCCACTTT. It specifies CASSLRGSNSPLHF. V is TRBV27 and J is TRBJ1-6; tentatively, D is TRBD1 (6 bases). The CDR3 is 14 residues long. Germline loops: CDR1 MNHEY, CDR2 SMNVEV (reference sequence). Trimming took 2 bases from V and 7 from J, leaving 9 bases between them.

The J gene is TRBJ1-3, the V gene TRBV5-1, with TRBD1 as a possible D gene (5 bases). V lost 7 bases and J lost 0, with 11 bases in between. The CDR3 has 14 residues. Germline lookup yields CDR1 SGHRS and CDR2 YFSETQ. CDR3 DNA: TGCGCCAGCGCGGAGGGGCGCTCTGGAAACACCATATATTTT. Translating gives CASAEGRSGNTIYF.

The rearrangement uses TRBV15 and TRBJ2-1; 7 bases are shared with TRBD2. With V trimmed by 8 bases and J by 7 bases, 17 bases remained unmatched. CDR1 LNHNV and CDR2 YYDKDF come from the germline V gene (reference sequence). The CDR3 extends over 16 amino acids. The DNA of the CDR3 is TGTGCCACCGCTCCCCTGGGGGGGGTAGGGCGGAATGAGCAGTTCTTC. It yields the protein CATAPLGGVGRNEQFF.

This clone was seen a handful of times. The chain recombines TRBV18 with TRBJ2-3; 7 positions agree with TRBD1. This CDR3 has 16 amino acids. Germline V gives CDR1 KGHSH, CDR2 LQKENI. V trimming: 6 bases; J trimming: 0 bases; junction bases outside the gene matches: 9. CDR3 protein: CASSHDRATSTDTQYF. The CDR3 DNA reads TGTGCCAGCTCCCACGACAGGGCAACTAGCACAGATACGCAGTATTTT.

This clone appeared a few times. This chain links TRBV4-2 with TRBJ2-1; D might be TRBD2 (6 bases). The CDR3 runs 17 residues. The V end lost 0 bases, the J end lost 1 base, and 13 bases lay between the germline ends. The germline gives CDR1 LGHNA, CDR2 YNFKEQ. The CDR3 loop reads CASSQDVGRGSYNEQFF. The CDR3 region has the DNA TGTGCCAGCAGCCAAGATGTTGGGCGGGGATCCTACAATGAGCAGTTCTTC.

The V gene is TRBV5-6, the J gene TRBJ1-2; D not resolved. In germline, CDR1 is SGHDT, CDR2 YYEEEE. Trimming stripped 1 base from V and 6 bases from J, with 7 bases between. CDR3 length: 12 amino acids. CDR3 sequence reads: CASSLMRDGYTF. The DNA of the CDR3 is TGTGCCAGCAGCTTGATGCGGGATGGCTACACCTTC.

This clone was detected only a few times. V is TRBV15 and J is TRBJ1-4; the D gene is possibly TRBD1 (5 bases). CDR3 length equals 14 residues. Trimming removed 8 bases at V and 7 bases at J, with 17 bases between. Germline-derived CDR1 and CDR2 are LNHNV and YYDKDF (reference sequence). The CDR3 DNA reads as TGTGCCACCGGAATTTCAGGGATACCTGAAAAACTGTTTTTT. Its translation: CATGISGIPEKLFF.

The rearrangement links TRBV19 to TRBJ2-2; 9 bases map to TRBD1. The germline CDR1 and CDR2 sequences are LNHDA and SQIVND (reference sequence). The CDR3 runs 15 residues. V shed 5 bases, J shed 6 bases, and the junction held 7 bases outside the gene matches. CDR3: CASSLQGALSGELFF. DNA for the CDR3: TGTGCCAGTAGTCTACAGGGGGCGCTTTCCGGGGAGCTGTTTTTT.

As regards this clone: The sample has other DNA sequences that encode this CDR3 too. Here the CDR3 reads CASSLVLNGELFF. As DNA, the CDR3 is TGTGCCAGCAGCTTAGTCCTAAACGGGGAGCTGTTTTTT. The chain combines TRBV7-2 with TRBJ2-2; no definite D call. The CDR3 is 13 residues long. V dropped 1 base and J dropped 7 bases, with 7 bases sitting between them. CDR1 SGHTA and CDR2 FQGNSA come from the germline V gene.

V and J are TRBV7-2 and TRBJ1-2, with unresolved D. From germline, CDR1 is SGHTA and CDR2 FQGNSA. Trimming shortened V by 5 bases and J by 8 bases, and 18 bases separated the two germline ends. CDR3 length: 14 amino acids. CDR3 loop: CASSPNGNAGGYTF. The CDR3 nucleotides read TGTGCCAGCAGCCCGAACGGCAACGCGGGGGGCTACACCTTC.

This clone was observed a few times. The chain is built from TRBV19 and TRBJ1-2; the match to TRBD1 covers 7 bases. V trimming: 6 bases; J trimming: 3 bases; junction bases outside the gene matches: 10. In germline, CDR1 is LNHDA, CDR2 SQIVND (reference sequence). This CDR3 comprises 15 residues. CDR3 region: CASRDRGGSDYGYTF. CDR3 coding DNA: TGTGCCAGTAGGGACCGAGGGGGCTCAGACTATGGCTACACCTTC.

This clone was seen only a few times. This CDR3 reads CASARDSSYNSPLHF. The CDR3 DNA follows: TGCGCCAGCGCCCGAGACAGCTCCTATAATTCACCCCTCCACTTT. The rearrangement links TRBV5-1 to TRBJ1-6; perhaps TRBD1 as D (5 bases). Trimming pared 7 bases from V and 0 bases from J, leaving 11 bases between. The CDR3 has 15 amino acids. Per germline, CDR1 SGHRS and CDR2 YFSETQ. Full variable domain (rest looked up from reference TRBV5-1 and TRBJ1-6): KAGVTQTPRYLIKTRGQQVTLSCSPISGHRSVSWYQQTPGQGLQFLFEYFSETQRNKGNFPGRFSGRQFSNSRSEMNVSTLELGDSALYLCASARDSSYNSPLHFGNGTRLTVT.

A few counts support this clone. This chain links TRBV11-2 with TRBJ2-5, with 10 bases identical to TRBD2. Germline V gives CDR1 SGHAT, CDR2 FQNNGV. The V and J ends lost 1 base and 1 base, in that order; junction bases with no gene match: 3. The CDR3 covers 16 residues. CDR3 region: CASSLAPSGGQETQYF. CDR3 coding DNA: TGTGCCAGCAGCTTAGCCCCTAGCGGGGGCCAAGAGACCCAGTACTTC.

The chain has TRBV6-5 and TRBJ2-1; perhaps TRBD2 as D (6 bases). This CDR3 is built from 13 residues. V lost 5 bases, J lost 9 bases, and 14 bases lay in between. Germline V gene lookup returns CDR1 MNHEY and CDR2 SVGAGI. The CDR3 loop reads CASSAGTFLEQFF. The CDR3 DNA is TGTGCCAGCAGTGCCGGGACTTTTCTTGAGCAGTTCTTC.